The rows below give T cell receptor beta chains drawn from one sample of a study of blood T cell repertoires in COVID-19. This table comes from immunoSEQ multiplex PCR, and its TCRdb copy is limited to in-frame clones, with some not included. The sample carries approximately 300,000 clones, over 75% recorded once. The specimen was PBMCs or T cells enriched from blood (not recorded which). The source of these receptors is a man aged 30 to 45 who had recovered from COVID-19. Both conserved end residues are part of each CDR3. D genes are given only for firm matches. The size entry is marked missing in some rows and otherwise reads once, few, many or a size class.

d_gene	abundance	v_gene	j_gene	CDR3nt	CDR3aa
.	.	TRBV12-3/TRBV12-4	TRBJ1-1	TGTGCCAGCGGCCAAGGGGGGGGTGAAGCTTTCTTT	CASGQGGGEAFF
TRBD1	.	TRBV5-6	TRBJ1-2	TGTGCCAGCAGGGTGACAGGGAACTATGGCTACACCTTC	CASRVTGNYGYTF
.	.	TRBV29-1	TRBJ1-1	TGCAGTCAGGGCAGGGACACTGAAGCTTTCTTT	CSQGRDTEAFF
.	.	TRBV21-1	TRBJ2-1	TGTGCCAGCACCCCCGGGACTACCTCCTACAATGAGCAGTTCTTC	CASTPGTTSYNEQFF
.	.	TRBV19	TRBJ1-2	TGTGCCAGTAGTATAATATCCGGGACAGGCTACACCTTC	CASSIISGTGYTF
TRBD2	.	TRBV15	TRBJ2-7	TGTGCCACCAGCAGAGACTTGGAGCGGGGGGCGCCCTACGAGCAGTACTTC	CATSRDLERGAPYEQYF
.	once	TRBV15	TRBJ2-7	TGTGCCACCAGCGAGGAGGGGACAGCAAGGGAGCAGTACTTC	CATSEEGTAREQYF
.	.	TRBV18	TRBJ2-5	TGTGCCAGCTCACAGTCAGTACCACAAGAGACCCAGTACTTC	CASSQSVPQETQYF
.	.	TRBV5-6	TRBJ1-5	TGTGCCAGCAGCGTAACGGGGGAACAGCCCCAGCATTTT	CASSVTGEQPQHF
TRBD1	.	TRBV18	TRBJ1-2	TGTGCCAGCTCCTGGACAGGCGACTATGGCTACACCTTC	CASSWTGDYGYTF
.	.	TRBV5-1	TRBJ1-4	TGCGCCAGCAGGCCACAGGGAGGGGAAAAACTGTTTTTT	CASRPQGGEKLFF
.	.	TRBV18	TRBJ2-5	TGTGCCAGCTCACCACTCCCTCTCGGGTATCAAGAGACCCAGTACTTC	CASSPLPLGYQETQYF
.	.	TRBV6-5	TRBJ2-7	TGTGCCAGCACCCAAAACCTCGGGAACTCCTACGAGCAGTACTTC	CASTQNLGNSYEQYF
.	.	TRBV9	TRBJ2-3	TGTGCCAGCAGCGTAGAGCCAAATTCAGGGTTTACGCAGTATTTT	CASSVEPNSGFTQYF
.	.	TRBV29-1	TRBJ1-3	TGCAGCGTTAGCGGGTTAGGAGGCACCATATATTTT	CSVSGLGGTIYF
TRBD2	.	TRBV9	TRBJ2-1	TGTGCCAGCAGCGTAGAGGTAGCGGGGGGCCCAGGGGTATACAATGAGCAGTTCTTC	CASSVEVAGGPGVYNEQFF
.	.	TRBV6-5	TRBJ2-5	TGTGCCAGCAGGGGATTGACAGGGAGGAGAGAGACCCAGTACTTC	CASRGLTGRRETQYF
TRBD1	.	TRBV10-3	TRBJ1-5	TGTGCCATCAGTGAGACTCAGGGGGGCAATCAGCCCCAGCATTTT	CAISETQGGNQPQHF
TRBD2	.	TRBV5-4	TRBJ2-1	TGTGCCAGCAGCTTGGGGGGCAAGACTAGCGGGACCAATGAGCAGTTCTTC	CASSLGGKTSGTNEQFF
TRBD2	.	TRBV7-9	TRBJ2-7	TGTGCCAGCAGCACGCTACTAGCGGGAGGCCACTACGAGCAGTACTTC	CASSTLLAGGHYEQYF
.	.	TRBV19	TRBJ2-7	TGTGCCAGTAGAAAACAGGGTGAGACCAACGAGCAGTACTTC	CASRKQGETNEQYF
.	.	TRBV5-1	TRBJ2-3	TGCGCCAGCAGTACCCAGGGGCCAGATACGCAGTATTTT	CASSTQGPDTQYF
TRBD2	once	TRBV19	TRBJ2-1	TGTGCCAGTAGTATACTAGCGGACTACAATGAGCAGTTCTTC	CASSILADYNEQFF
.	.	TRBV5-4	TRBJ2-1	TGTGCCAGCAGGGCCGGGACACGCGACCTATACAATGAGCAGTTCTTC	CASRAGTRDLYNEQFF
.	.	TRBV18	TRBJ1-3	TGTGCCAGCTCACCCACCGTAGAGAGAAACACCATATATTTT	CASSPTVERNTIYF
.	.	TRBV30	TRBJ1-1	TGTGCCTGGACAGGACAGATGAACACTGAAGCTTTCTTT	CAWTGQMNTEAFF
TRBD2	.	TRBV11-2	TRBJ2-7	TGTGCCAGCAGCTTTCCCGGCGGGGGGGCCCTTCGGGAGCAGTACTTC	CASSFPGGGALREQYF
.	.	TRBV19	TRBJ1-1	TGTGCCAGTAGTATTTATTTTGACACTGAAGCTTTCTTT	CASSIYFDTEAFF
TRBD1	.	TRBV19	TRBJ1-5	TGTGCCAGTAGGGACAGGGAAGGTCAGCCCCAGCATTTT	CASRDREGQPQHF
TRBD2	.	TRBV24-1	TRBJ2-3	TGTGCCACCAGTGATTTCGCTAGCGGGGGTGGAGATACGCAGTATTTT	CATSDFASGGGDTQYF
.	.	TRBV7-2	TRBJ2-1	TGTGCCAGCAGCACGCCGTCCGGAGACAATGAGCAGTTCTTC	CASSTPSGDNEQFF
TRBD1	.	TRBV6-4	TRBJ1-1	TGTGCCAGCAGTGCCGAGACAGGGCTTGAAGCTTTCTTT	CASSAETGLEAFF
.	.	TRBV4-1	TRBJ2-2	TGCGCCAGCAGCCAAGCACCGGGAAATTGGGTAACCGGGGAGCTGTTTTTT	CASSQAPGNWVTGELFF
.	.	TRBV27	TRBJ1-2	TGTGCCAGCAGCAATGGACAGAACTATGGCTACACCTTC	CASSNGQNYGYTF
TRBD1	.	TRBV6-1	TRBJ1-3	TGTGCCAGCAGTGCATACAGGGGGCAATCTGGAAACACCATATATTTT	CASSAYRGQSGNTIYF
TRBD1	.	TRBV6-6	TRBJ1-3	TGTGCCAGCAGTTATTCACAGGGGTATCAAAACACCATATATTTT	CASSYSQGYQNTIYF
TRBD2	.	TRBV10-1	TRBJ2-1	TGCGCCAGCAGTGGGACTAGCGGGGGAAGTTACAATGAGCAGTTCTTC	CASSGTSGGSYNEQFF
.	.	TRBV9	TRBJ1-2	TGTGCCAGCAGCGGTAGAGGTAACTATGGCTACACCTTC	CASSGRGNYGYTF
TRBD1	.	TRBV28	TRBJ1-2	TGTGCCAGCAGTTTGGGGGGACAGGGGGCTATCTATGGTAGCTACACCTTC	CASSLGGQGAIYGSYTF
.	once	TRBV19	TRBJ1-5	TGTGCCAGTAGTATACTAAGTACAGGGATTAGCAATCAGCCCCAGCATTTT	CASSILSTGISNQPQHF
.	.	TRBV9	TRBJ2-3	TGTGCCAGCAGCGCGGGACTGCTCACGGCTAGCACAGATACGCAGTATTTT	CASSAGLLTASTDTQYF
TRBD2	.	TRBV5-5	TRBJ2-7	TGTGCCAGCAGCAATAGCGGGCACTCCTACGAGCAGTACTTC	CASSNSGHSYEQYF
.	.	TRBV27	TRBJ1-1	TGTGCCAGCGGAGTACAGGGAGCAGACACTGAAGCTTTCTTT	CASGVQGADTEAFF
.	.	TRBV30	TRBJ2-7	TGTGCCTGGAGTCTGGGCAGCTACGAGCAGTACTTC	CAWSLGSYEQYF
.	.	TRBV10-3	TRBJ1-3	TGTGCCATCAGAGGGGTCCCAGGGTATGCTGGAAACACCATATATTTT	CAIRGVPGYAGNTIYF
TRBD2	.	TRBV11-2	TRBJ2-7	TGTGCCAGCAGCTCCACCGGGACTACATGGAGCGAGCAGTACTTC	CASSSTGTTWSEQYF
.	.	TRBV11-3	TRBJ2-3	TGTGCCAGCAGCTCGCGGGGCACAGATACGCAGTATTTT	CASSSRGTDTQYF
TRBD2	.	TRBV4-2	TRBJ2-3	TGTGCCAGCAGCCAATCAACCAGCGGGGTGAGCACAGATACGCAGTATTTT	CASSQSTSGVSTDTQYF
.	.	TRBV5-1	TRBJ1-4	TGCGCCAGCAGCTTGGCGGGGGCAACTAATGAAAAACTGTTTTTT	CASSLAGATNEKLFF
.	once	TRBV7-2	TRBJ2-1	TGTGCCAGCAGCTTAGAAAGCGGCAACAATGAGCAGTTCTTC	CASSLESGNNEQFF
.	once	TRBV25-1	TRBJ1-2	TGTGCCAGCAGTGAATACGCGGGCTACACCTTC	CASSEYAGYTF
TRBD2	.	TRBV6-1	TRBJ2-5	TGTGCCAGCAGTGAAATGCTAGCGGGAGGAGGGGGCCAAGAGACCCAGTACTTC	CASSEMLAGGGGQETQYF
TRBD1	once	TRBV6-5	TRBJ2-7	TGTGCCAGCAGGTACACAGGGGGGTCCTACGAGCAGTACTTC	CASRYTGGSYEQYF